This T cell receptor (beta chain) came from a study of blood T cell repertoires in COVID-19. This CDR3 spans 16 amino acids. With V trimmed by 3 bases and J by 4 bases, 12 bases remained unmatched. Germline V lookup: CDR1 SGDLS, CDR2 YYNGEE. Here immunoSEQ multiplex PCR was the method, and the copy in TCRdb shows in-frame clones only, minus some. The table includes around 160,000 clones, around four fifths detected once. What the recovered Cohort 3 donors had was two negative PCRs, clearance, or symptom resolution. This rearrangement joins TRBV9 to TRBJ1-1; TRBD1 matches at 7 bases. The specimen was PBMCs or T cells enriched from blood (not recorded which). The clonotype was recovered from a woman aged 55-70 years who had recovered from COVID-19. The chain's CDR3 is CASSATGQPWVTEAFF. CDR3 sequence (DNA): TGTGCCAGCAGCGCCACGGGACAGCCCTGGGTCACTGAAGCTTTCTTT.